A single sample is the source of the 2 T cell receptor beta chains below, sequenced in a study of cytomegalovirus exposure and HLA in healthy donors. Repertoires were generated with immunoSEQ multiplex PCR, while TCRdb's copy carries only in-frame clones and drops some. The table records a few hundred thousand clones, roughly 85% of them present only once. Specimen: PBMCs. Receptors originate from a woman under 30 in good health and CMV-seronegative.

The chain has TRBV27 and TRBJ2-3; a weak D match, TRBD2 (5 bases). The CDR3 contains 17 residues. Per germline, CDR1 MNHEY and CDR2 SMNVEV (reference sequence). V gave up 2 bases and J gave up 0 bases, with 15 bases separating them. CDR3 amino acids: CASSLQPQWTSTDTQYF. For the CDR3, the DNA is TGTGCCAGCAGTTTACAGCCCCAATGGACTAGCACAGATACGCAGTATTTT.

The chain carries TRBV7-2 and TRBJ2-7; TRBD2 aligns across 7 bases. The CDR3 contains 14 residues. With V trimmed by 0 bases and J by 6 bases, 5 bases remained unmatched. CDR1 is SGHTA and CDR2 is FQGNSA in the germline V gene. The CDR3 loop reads CASSLAGGSSEQYF. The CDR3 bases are TGTGCCAGCAGCTTAGCGGGCGGGAGTTCCGAGCAGTACTTC. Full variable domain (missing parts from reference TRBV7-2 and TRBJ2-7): GAGVSQSPSNKVTEKGKDVELRCDPISGHTALYWYRQSLGQGLEFLIYFQGNSAPDKSGLPSDRFSAERTGGSVSTLTIQRTQQEDSAVYLCASSLAGGSSEQYFGPGTRLTVT.